This TCR beta chain was identified during a study of shared clonotypes between healthy human individuals (dated by TCRdb to 2020 to 2022). About the full investigation: The cohort included a few men and a couple of women between 18 and 49 years of age. For each donor, CD4 naive and CD4 memory were each given three plates, CD8 naive was given two plates, and CD8 memory was given one plate. Per donor, leukapheresis produced somewhere between about 0.9 and 9.5 billion PBMCs. To estimate repertoire size and how much clonotypes are shared between individuals, the study performed deep sequencing of blood TCR repertoires from a few healthy adults. Libraries were prepared and TCR repertoires were sequenced by different laboratories using diverse techniques, in order to increase sequencing depth and limit assay-specific biases.

The junction shows trimming of 4 bases on V and 2 bases on J, and the gene matches do not reach 10 bases of it. The CDR3 sequence holds 16 residues, the cysteine and phenylalanine included. Here the CDR3 DNA is all that survives: 48 bases in frame from base 1. Taken from the germline V gene, the CDR1 and CDR2 loops are MDHEN and SYDVKM. TCR CDR3 regions were amplified from genomic DNA by multiplex PCR using the deep immunoSEQ assay. Extracted genomic DNA from each cell subset was spread evenly across all wells of several immunoSEQ 96-well plates, with each plate serving as a replicate. For sorted subsets, approximately 210 ng of genomic DNA, equivalent to 25,000 to 30,000 T cell genomes, went into each replicate PCR. Purified libraries were measured with a Qubit 3.0 fluorometer, size-checked on a Bioanalyzer 2100, and measured again with the KAPA Library Quantification kit. Every immunoSEQ 96-well plate was sequenced on a separate single-read 150-cycle Illumina NextSeq 550 flow cell. Turning to the authors' computational methods: Because the immunoSEQ output held only junctional sequences and lacked quality scores, the filtering could not match the filtering applied to full-length reads. To assign V/J genes and CDR3, sequences were annotated against IMGT germline references using PyIR, a Python wrapper for IgBLAST v1.9. Reads were filtered out if the reads had weak V/J assignments (E-value above 1e-6), no CDR3, stop codons, out-of-frame junctions, or ambiguous translated residues. V3J clonotypes were defined by identical inferred V gene, J gene, and CDR3 amino acid sequence. To compute the percentage overlap between repertoires, the number of shared unique clonotypes was divided by the size of the smaller repertoire. Richness of each repertoire was evaluated using RTK rarefaction, the Chao1 estimator, and Recon v2.1 estimates of unobserved clonotypes. OLGA was used to compute generation probabilities for all TCRbeta clonotypes that the gDNA method yielded from four donors. The source is immuneACCESS, and TCRdb retained only in-frame sequences with V and J called. Part of the clones is not carried over; for the studies checked, unresolved V genes explain less than half of this, and the remainder is unexplained. Clone size and the V and J calls come from that table; the DNA yielded D and trimming. The sample table records 980,000 or so clones; less than 85% of these occur just once. The leading ten clones occupy about 1.5% of the sample.

What the study reported, not specific to this receptor: Naive subsets generally had larger estimated clonotype richness than memory subsets did. Incomplete sequencing was indicated by rarefaction of sorted-subset datasets, despite the large sequencing depth. Based on pairwise subsampling, the degree of clonotype sharing among donors was expected to be affected by sequencing depth. The small number of donors limited the genetic and exposure-history diversity represented. Higher generation probabilities were observed for clonotypes shared by all four sorted-subset donors than for non-shared clonotypes. Sampling was restricted to blood, and TCR repertoires in tissues likely differ from the TCR repertoires found in blood. Across a few donors, about 5% of naive CD4, around 3.3% of naive CD8, 2.3% of memory CD4, and 0.4% of memory CD8 clonotypes were shared.

Healthy HIV-negative adults with no recently reported acute infections or vaccinations were included as donors. Every donor was a Caucasian adult residing in Nashville, Tennessee, USA. Magnetic negative selection was used to enrich CD4+ T cells, after which naive cells were positively selected on CD45RA and the negative fraction became the memory subset. Blood was collected by leukapheresis, and PBMCs were isolated by Ficoll-Histopaque density gradient centrifugation and then cryopreserved in liquid nitrogen vapor phase. Analytical flow cytometry was used to check the purity and quantity of each magnetically sorted T cell population. Genomic DNA was isolated from every sorted fraction and measured by UV absorbance on a Nanodrop 2000c. To note about this clone: This clone's antigen is unknown. Per-nucleotide qualities are absent, and no much larger clonotype sits a single base away.

The rearranged segments are TRBV28 and TRBJ2-7; the junction holds 8 bases that match TRBD1. Sequencing was performed on memory CD4+ T cells sorted from blood. The label giving this sample's cell subset or site can be read as: CD45RA-negative fraction. The clonotype originates from a man younger than 35 in good health. CDR3 reads: CASSSSGDRTAYEQYF. The nucleotides are TGTGCCAGCAGTTCCTCCGGGGACAGGACTGCCTACGAGCAGTACTTC.